Detailed here is one T cell receptor beta chain. Patients selected for sequencing had displayed CD8+CD57+ cell expansion by flow cytometry. Template material for TCR beta VDJ and CDR3 profiling consisted of genomic DNA. One entry per CDR3 protein, called by TCRdb with MiXCR from the reads. Seen here are 150,000 to 170,000 distinct CDR3 sequences, about 48% observed once, and the top ten hold about an eighth. With 1 base removed from V and 3 bases from J, the gap between germline ends came to 7 bases. CDR3 length equals 12 residues. CDR1 is DFQATT and CDR2 is SNEGSKA in the germline V gene (reference sequence). This entry belongs to a study of CD8+CD57+ T cells in acquired aplastic anemia.

The rearrangement joins TRBV20-1 to TRBJ2-7; D ambiguous. The sequence derives from a human donor with aplastic anemia. Input material: sorted CD4+, CD8+, or CD8+CD57+ T cells (not recorded which) from PBMCs. Here the CDR3 DNA reads TGCAGTGCTAGAGGAGATTACTACGAGCAGTACTTC. Protein sequence: CSARGDYYEQYF.